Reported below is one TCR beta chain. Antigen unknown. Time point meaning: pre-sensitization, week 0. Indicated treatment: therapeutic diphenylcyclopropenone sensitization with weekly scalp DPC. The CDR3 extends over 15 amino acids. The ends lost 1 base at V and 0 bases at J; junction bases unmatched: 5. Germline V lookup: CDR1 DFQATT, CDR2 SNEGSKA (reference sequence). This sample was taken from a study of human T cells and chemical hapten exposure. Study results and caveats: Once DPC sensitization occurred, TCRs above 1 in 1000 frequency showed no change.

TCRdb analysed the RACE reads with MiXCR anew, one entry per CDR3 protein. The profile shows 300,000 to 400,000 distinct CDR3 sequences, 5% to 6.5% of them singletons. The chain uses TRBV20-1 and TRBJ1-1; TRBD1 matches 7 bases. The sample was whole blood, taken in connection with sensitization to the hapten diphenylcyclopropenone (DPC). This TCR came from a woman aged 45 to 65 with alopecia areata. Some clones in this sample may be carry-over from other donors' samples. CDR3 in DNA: TGCAGTGCTAGAGCTAGGACAGGACTGAACACTGAAGCTTTCTTT. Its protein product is CSARARTGLNTEAFF.